Sequencing of this T cell receptor (beta chain) was carried out in a study of T-cell reconstitution after alpha-beta-depleted transplantation in children. General study points: Newly produced T cells mostly provided counts and TCRbeta diversity after one year, as hyperexpanded clones declined.

V lost 1 base and J 5 bases, leaving 6 bases between the germline ends. The CDR3 contains 13 residues. Using unique molecular identifiers, the investigators prepared the TCRbeta library. From the PCR reads, TCRdb called clonotypes with MiXCR, one entry per CDR3 protein. Altogether roughly 350,000 distinct CDR3 sequences are present, roughly 16% being singletons, with the ten largest covering around 38%. This clonotype was seen a few times. Its antigen is currently unknown. The chain couples TRBV12-3 or TRBV12-4 to TRBJ1-5; D is perhaps TRBD1 (5 bases). This material consisted of PBMCs, mostly from graft donor cells, taken 360 days after TCRalphabeta/CD19-depleted stem cell transplant. This TCR came from a male patient between 2 and 10 years old who had a stem cell transplant for acute lymphoblastic leukemia, so the T cells may come from the graft donor. DNA for the CDR3: TGTGCCAGCAGTTTAGGACAGCATCAGCCCCAGCATTTT. This gives the protein CASSLGQHQPQHF.